The TCR beta chain described here comes from a study of T cell responses to AZD1222 COVID-19 vaccine (dated by TCRdb to about 2021). For the study in its entirety: TCR sequencing was performed for roughly 250 trial participants, of whom 200 to 220 were given two doses of AZD1222 and approximately 25 were given two doses of MenACWY control vaccine. Enrollment into the trials was organized by age into subgroups of 18-55, 56-69 and 70-plus years, and those subgroups contained approximately 150, 30 and 60 TCR-sequenced participants, respectively.

The CDR3 regions of human TCRbeta chains were analyzed by immunosequencing. The authors processed their data as follows. TCRs in the repertoires were matched against a reference library of SARS-CoV-2-specific TCRs that had been generated with the MIRA antigen-specificity platform. Breadth meant the fraction of unique TCRs that were SARS-CoV-2-associated, whereas depth meant the fraction of total T cells that were SARS-CoV-2-associated. Using the MIRA data, every spike-specific TCR was mapped to the spike region that the TCR reacted to and assigned to either a CD4 or a CD8 class. Log10-transformed breadth and depth values were compared by one-way ANOVA with Sidak's multiple comparisons tests. As stored in TCRdb, this immuneACCESS dataset retains in-frame rearrangements with V and J assigned. A fraction of the clones does not appear; measured against another copy, unresolved V genes explain less than half of the discrepancy, and the remainder lacks a known reason. Clone size and the V and J calls come from that table; the DNA yielded D and trimming. The table for this sample lists around 130,000 clones; 90% of them were counted only once. Over 4% of the sample goes to the ten largest clones.

Comments on this clone: Its antigen target is currently unknown. No qualities accompany the bases; no much larger clone lies one base away.

The study at large found these results: The 56-69-year group was small, and its depth increase did not reach significance, likely because of low power. After two AZD1222 doses, spike-specific TCR breadth and depth were significantly higher than at day 0 and than in MenACWY recipients. Epitopes outside the regions mutated in the B.1.351 and B.1.1.7 variants were reportedly recognized by nearly half of the unique spike-specific TCRs. Participants were mostly white British and included more females than males, and it was suggested by the authors that clonal diversity may have been underestimated. Conclusions about previously exposed vaccinees are limited because only six or seven AZD1222 recipients were SARS-CoV-2 seropositive at baseline. The vaccine-associated CD4 TCRs covered the entire spike protein, and the dominant responses fell in regions 160-218 and 743-854. Because no day 14 peak-response samples were available, the repertoires could be characterized only after the peak T cell response.

What this sample's time point label stands for: about 28 days (+/-7) after the second vaccine dose. The sample's treatment or condition label, decoded: meningococcal conjugate vaccine given as trial control. Vaccinee samples were obtained from the UK trials COV001 and COV002, which included a single-blind randomized controlled phase 2/3 trial of AZD1222 (ChAdOx1 nCoV-19) in healthy adults. For TCRbeta chain sequencing, PBMC samples from trial participants were taken at day 0 and at day 28 after the second dose. Germline trimming amounts to 4 bases on V and 0 bases on J, with 9 as the count of junction bases outside the gene matches. Spanning cysteine to phenylalanine, the CDR3 consists of 18 amino acids. The read is trimmed to its CDR3 DNA, 54 bases read in frame from base 1. From a lookup of the germline V gene, CDR1 and CDR2 are SGHVS and FNYEAQ.

The chain employs TRBV7-6 and TRBJ2-6, with 7 bases aligning to TRBD2. The material was peripheral blood, obtained 28 days after the second dose of the MenACWY control vaccine. This receptor was identified in an adult who received the MenACWY meningococcal vaccine as a control. The nucleotide sequence is given as TGTGCCAGCAGCTCCTCCTGGGCGGGAGACTCTGGGGCCAACGTCCTGACTTTC. This gives the protein CASSSSWAGDSGANVLTF. The CDR3 plus the reference TRBV7-6 and TRBJ2-6 genes for the other parts give the full variable domain: GAGVSQSPRYKVTKRGQDVALRCDPISGHVSLYWYRQALGQGPEFLTYFNYEAQQDKSGLPNDRFSAERPEGSISTLTIQRTEQRDSAMYRCASSSSWAGDSGANVLTFGAGSRLTVL.